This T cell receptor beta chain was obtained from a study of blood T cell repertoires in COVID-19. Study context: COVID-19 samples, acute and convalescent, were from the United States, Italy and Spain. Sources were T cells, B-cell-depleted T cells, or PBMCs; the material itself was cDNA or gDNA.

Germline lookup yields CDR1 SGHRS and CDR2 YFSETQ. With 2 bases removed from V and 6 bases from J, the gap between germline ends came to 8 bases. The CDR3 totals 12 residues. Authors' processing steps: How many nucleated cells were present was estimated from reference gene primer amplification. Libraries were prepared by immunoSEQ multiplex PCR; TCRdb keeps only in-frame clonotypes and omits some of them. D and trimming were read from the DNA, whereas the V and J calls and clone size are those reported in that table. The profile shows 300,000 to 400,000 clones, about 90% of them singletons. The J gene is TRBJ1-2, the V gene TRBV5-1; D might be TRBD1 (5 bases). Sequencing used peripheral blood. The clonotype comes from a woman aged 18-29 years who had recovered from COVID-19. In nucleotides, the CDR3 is TGCGCCAGCAGCTTAGTAGGGGATGGCTACACCTTC. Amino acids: CASSLVGDGYTF.